The table lists the clone carrying this TCR beta chain with many counts. Its antigen is undetermined. The sample belongs to a study of T cells after yellow fever vaccination. The study's findings and limits: A secondary response was less intense yet reached its peak sooner, at day 5 versus 15.

The CDR3 sequence is 15 residues long. The V and J ends lost 0 bases and 0 bases respectively, with 9 bases between them. The V gene's germline CDR1 is LNHNV and CDR2 YYDKDF (reference sequence). As TCR cDNA was made by 5'RACE template switching, a universal primer site and UMIs were added. MiXCR was run by TCRdb on the 5' RACE reads, yielding one entry per CDR3 protein. Of more than 110,000 distinct CDR3 sequences in the sample, around 6.3% were seen once. Sample: CD4+ T cells sorted from PBMCs, taken 10 days after the yellow fever booster vaccination. This clonotype originated in a young man who received the YFV17D yellow fever vaccine. The chain recombines TRBV15 with TRBJ2-7; D is undetermined. The chain's CDR3 is CATSREPVSSYEQYF. The DNA for the CDR3 is TGTGCCACCAGCAGAGAACCCGTTAGCTCCTACGAGCAGTACTTC. Variable domain in full (rest from reference TRBV15 and TRBJ2-7): DAMVIQNPRYQVTQFGKPVTLSCSQTLNHNVMYWYQQKSSQAPKLLFHYYDKDFNNEADTPDNFQSRRPNTSFCFLDIRSPGLGDTAMYLCATSREPVSSYEQYFGPGTRLTVT.